This entry lists 27 T cell receptor beta chains sequenced from one sample in a study of blood T cell repertoires in COVID-19 (dated by TCRdb to about 2020). The library was produced with the immunoSEQ multiplex PCR assay. Sourced from immuneACCESS, this table was stored by TCRdb with only in-frame sequences that have V and J called. A share of the clones is absent; for the studies checked, an unresolved V gene accounts for under half, and the remainder has no known explanation. The table for this sample lists around 170,000 clones; just over 85% of them were counted only once. The ten largest account for 7% to 10% of the sample. The sequencing sample was made of peripheral blood. These TCRs come from a man in his forties or fifties with active or convalescent COVID-19.

V usage is TRBV5-1 and J usage is TRBJ2-7, with 7 bases aligning to TRBD2. Looked up from germline, CDR1 is SGHRS and CDR2 is YFSETQ. The CDR3 totals 14 residues. V lost 4 bases, J lost 6 bases, and 10 bases stayed unmatched. DNA for the CDR3: TGCGCCAGCAGCCCTCAGACTAGCAACACCGAGCAGTACTTC. Its protein product is CASSPQTSNTEQYF.

This chain joins TRBV24-1 and TRBJ2-3; the D is unclear. CDR3 length equals 12 residues. Germline V gives CDR1 KGHDR, CDR2 SFDVKD. V was cut by 4 bases and J by 6 bases, with 7 bases left in between. The CDR3 reads CATSDPGDTQYF. The CDR3 DNA reads TGTGCCACCAGTGACCCCGGGGATACGCAGTATTTT.

The J gene is TRBJ2-1, the V gene TRBV25-1, with TRBD2 matching 11 bases. Germline trimming cut 8 bases from V and 4 bases from J; bases unmatched to any gene: 4. Per the germline V gene, CDR1 is MGHDK and CDR2 is SYGVNS. The CDR3 sequence is 14 residues long. CDR3 amino acids: CASFSGGGYNEQFF. CDR3 sequence (DNA): TGTGCCAGCTTTAGCGGGGGGGGGTACAATGAGCAGTTCTTC.

Turning to this clone: At the DNA level, this CDR3 is encoded by other sequences in the same sample as well. The chain employs TRBV4-3 and TRBJ1-3; possibly TRBD1 for D (5 bases). V was pared by 3 bases and J by 0 bases, with 9 bases between. From germline, CDR1 is LGHNA and CDR2 YSLEER. There are 15 residues in the CDR3. The CDR3 DNA reads TGCGCCAGCAGCCAGGGACTATCCTCTGGAAACACCATATATTTT. The encoded protein is CASSQGLSSGNTIYF.

This chain uses TRBV7-9 with TRBJ1-3; TRBD1 agrees at 11 bases. This CDR3 region has 14 residues. J was trimmed by 8 bases and V by 5 bases; bases with no gene match: 5. Per germline, CDR1 SEHNR and CDR2 FQNEAQ (reference sequence). CDR3 DNA sequence: TGTGCCAGCAGCCCCGGGACAGGGGGGGACACCATATATTTT. Its protein is CASSPGTGGDTIYF.

The genes are TRBV30 and TRBJ1-2; D remains ambiguous. The CDR3 is made up of 12 amino acids. V lost 0 bases and J 3 bases, leaving 5 bases between the germline ends. Germline values: CDR1 GTSNPN, CDR2 SVGIG (reference sequence). CDR3 protein: CAWSVYDYGYTF. CDR3 bases: TGTGCCTGGAGTGTGTATGACTATGGCTACACCTTC.

The rearrangement joins TRBV5-5 to TRBJ2-5, with a possible D match to TRBD2 (5 bases). Germline V gene sequence: CDR1 SGHKS, CDR2 YYEKEE (reference sequence). V lost 2 bases to trimming and J lost 5 bases, with 10 bases between them. The CDR3 covers 13 residues. The CDR3 coding sequence is TGTGCCAGCAGCTTAGGCGGGTCGGAGACCCAGTACTTC. It encodes CASSLGGSETQYF. The full variable domain, rest sourced from reference TRBV5-5 and TRBJ2-5, is DAGVTQSPTHLIKTRGQQVTLRCSPISGHKSVSWYQQVLGQGPQFIFQYYEKEERGRGNFPDRFSARQFPNYSSELNVNALLLGDSALYLCASSLGGSETQYFGPGTRLLVL.

The rearrangement uses TRBV7-9 and TRBJ2-1; 7 bases are shared with TRBD2. The CDR3 covers 14 residues. Looked up from germline, CDR1 is SEHNR and CDR2 is FQNEAQ (reference sequence). The J segment lost 6 bases and the V segment lost 11 bases, leaving 13 bases of the junction unmatched. Written as DNA, the CDR3 is TGTGCCGTCACCGGGCTAGCGGTCCCCAATGAGCAGTTCTTC. Translated: CAVTGLAVPNEQFF.

The chain is built from TRBV10-1 and TRBJ1-5; a possible D gene is TRBD1 (6 bases). The CDR3 runs 17 residues. Germline-derived CDR1 and CDR2 are WNHNN and SYGVQD (reference sequence). V dropped 6 bases and J dropped 0 bases, with 18 bases sitting between them. The CDR3 loop reads CASSLSARDNSNQPQHF. The CDR3 coding sequence is TGCGCCAGCAGCCTATCCGCCAGGGACAATAGCAATCAGCCCCAGCATTTT.

The chain carries TRBV7-9 and TRBJ2-1; D is perhaps TRBD1 (6 bases). Per germline, CDR1 SEHNR and CDR2 FQNEAQ (reference sequence). V was pared by 6 bases and J by 0 bases, with 12 bases between. The CDR3 consists of 15 residues. The CDR3 nucleotides read TGTGCCAGCAGAAAAACGGACAGCTCCTACAATGAGCAGTTCTTC. This sequence encodes CASRKTDSSYNEQFF. The full variable domain, in which reference TRBV7-9 and TRBJ2-1 provide the parts outside the CDR3, is DTGVSQNPRHKITKRGQNVTFRCDPISEHNRLYWYRQTLGQGPEFLTYFQNEAQLEKSRLLSDRFSAERPKGSFSTLEIQRTEQGDSAMYLCASRKTDSSYNEQFFGPGTRLTVL.

The J gene is TRBJ2-2, the V gene TRBV7-3; D not certain. Trimming removed 3 bases at V and 5 bases at J, with 10 bases between. In germline, CDR1 is SGHTA, CDR2 FQGTGA. The CDR3 loop spans 14 amino acids. The CDR3, as DNA: TGTGCCAGCAGCTTTGGGCTATTGACCGGGGAGCTGTTTTTT. The encoded protein is CASSFGLLTGELFF.

V gene TRBV18 combines with J gene TRBJ1-5; the match to TRBD1 covers 8 bases. CDR1 KGHSH and CDR2 LQKENI come from the germline V gene. CDR3 size: 14 residues. The J segment lost 1 base and the V segment lost 6 bases, leaving 2 bases of the junction unmatched. The CDR3 spells CASSQGASNQPQHF. CDR3 coding DNA: TGTGCCAGCTCCCAGGGGGCGAGCAATCAGCCCCAGCATTTT.

This clone was counted once. This sequence joins TRBV7-9 and TRBJ2-3, with TRBD1 matching over 8 bases. V was pared by 5 bases and J by 3 bases, with 7 bases of the junction left unmatched. Germline-derived CDR1 and CDR2 are SEHNR and FQNEAQ (reference sequence). This CDR3 is 15 amino acids long. CDR3 amino acids: CASSPGQGGTDTQYF. Here the CDR3 DNA reads TGTGCCAGCAGCCCAGGACAGGGTGGGACAGATACGCAGTATTTT.

The chain links TRBV7-6 to TRBJ2-7, with 10 bases matching TRBD2. From germline, CDR1 is SGHVS and CDR2 FNYEAQ. V trimming: 3 bases; J trimming: 1 base; junction bases outside the gene matches: 9. The CDR3 contains 17 residues. This CDR3 is CASSLVLAGERSYEQYF. The CDR3 bases are TGTGCCAGCAGCTTGGTGCTAGCGGGAGAGAGGTCCTACGAGCAGTACTTC.

The chain has TRBV14 and TRBJ1-2, with a possible D match to TRBD1 (5 bases). V shed 1 base and J shed 8 bases, with 8 bases lying between them. This CDR3 is 12 amino acids long. Germline loops: CDR1 SGHDN, CDR2 FVKESK. The CDR3 sequence is CASSQAGLGYTF. CDR3 coding DNA: TGTGCCAGCAGCCAAGCAGGGCTCGGCTACACCTTC.

This clone was detected a few times. The V gene is TRBV10-1, the J gene TRBJ2-1; TRBD2 matches 7 bases. Trimming at V came to 11 bases and at J to 5 bases, leaving 9 bases not matched to a gene. Looked up from germline, CDR1 is WNHNN and CDR2 is SYGVQD (reference sequence). The CDR3 has 13 residues. DNA of the CDR3: TGCGCCGCCGGGGGGTTGGGGCACAATGAGCAGTTCTTC. Translating gives CAAGGLGHNEQFF.

This sequence joins TRBV6-6 and TRBJ1-1; a possible D gene is TRBD1 (6 bases). This CDR3 region has 14 residues. V was pared by 4 bases and J by 4 bases, with 13 bases between. From germline, CDR1 is MNHNY and CDR2 SVGAGI (reference sequence). The CDR3 DNA follows: TGTGCCAGCAGTTTCAAGTCCAGGGGCACTGAAGCTTTCTTT. It yields the protein CASSFKSRGTEAFF.

V gene TRBV7-2 combines with J gene TRBJ1-1, with 7 nucleotides matching TRBD1. The CDR3 totals 14 residues. Looked up from germline, CDR1 is SGHTA and CDR2 is FQGNSA. The trim removed 5 bases at V and 1 base at J, leaving 4 bases unmatched. The CDR3 is CASSTRQGNTEAFF. CDR3 nucleotide sequence: TGTGCCAGCAGCACAAGACAGGGGAACACTGAAGCTTTCTTT.

V usage is TRBV11-2 and J usage is TRBJ1-1; TRBD1 might be the D (5 bases). The CDR3 runs to 13 residues. The germline V and J ends were trimmed by 6 bases and 2 bases, with 10 bases remaining between them. Germline V gene data show CDR1 as SGHAT and CDR2 as FQNNGV. CDR3 sequence: CASSRGTNTEAFF. The CDR3, as DNA: TGTGCCAGCAGTCGGGGGACCAACACTGAAGCTTTCTTT.

This clone was counted a single time. The chain employs TRBV19 and TRBJ1-2; TRBD1 agrees at 9 bases. V gave up 2 bases and J gave up 8 bases; unmatched junction bases: 6. The CDR3 contains 14 residues. Germline values: CDR1 LNHDA, CDR2 SQIVND (reference sequence). This chain's CDR3 is CASSILGQGYGYTF. The CDR3 bases are TGTGCCAGTAGTATACTTGGACAGGGGTACGGCTACACCTTC.

The chain uses TRBV19 and TRBJ1-2; 10 positions agree with TRBD1. V lost 3 bases to trimming and J lost 4 bases; unmatched junction nucleotides: 5. The CDR3 totals 15 residues. Germline V CDR1 and CDR2: LNHDA, SQIVND (reference sequence). The CDR3 spells CASSIGDRGRYGYTF. CDR3 sequence (DNA): TGTGCCAGTAGTATTGGGGACAGGGGTCGCTATGGCTACACCTTC.

The V gene is TRBV5-4, the J gene TRBJ1-6, with 9 nucleotides matching TRBD1. J was trimmed by 5 bases and V by 4 bases; bases with no gene match: 1. The CDR3 consists of 14 residues. Per the germline V gene, CDR1 is SGHNT and CDR2 is YYREEE (reference sequence). This chain's CDR3 is CASSRDRDNSPLHF. The CDR3 DNA reads as TGTGCCAGCAGCAGGGACAGGGATAATTCACCCCTCCACTTT.

The chain recombines TRBV5-1 with TRBJ1-1, with D tentatively TRBD1 (5 bases). The CDR3 spans 14 residues. Germline CDR1 SGHRS, CDR2 YFSETQ. Deletions cut 5 bases from V and 4 bases from J, with 15 bases between. This CDR3 is CASRLVGEVTEAFF. The CDR3 DNA is TGCGCCAGCAGGCTCGTAGGGGAGGTCACTGAAGCTTTCTTT.

The chain couples TRBV5-4 to TRBJ1-2; D gene ambiguous. CDR3 length: 19 residues. The V and J ends lost 3 bases and 0 bases respectively, with 24 bases between them. Per germline, CDR1 SGHNT and CDR2 YYREEE (reference sequence). CDR3 bases: TGTGCCAGCAGCTCGAGAACAGCAGATATTCAAAGTTCTAACTATGGCTACACCTTC. Protein product: CASSSRTADIQSSNYGYTF.

This chain connects TRBV7-9 to TRBJ1-1; weak D call: TRBD1 (6 bases). The CDR3 has 15 residues. Trimming shortened V by 5 bases and J by 0 bases, and 13 bases separated the two germline ends. Germline-derived CDR1 and CDR2 are SEHNR and FQNEAQ (reference sequence). The DNA for the CDR3 is TGTGCCAGCAGCCAAAGGACAGCCTTGAACACTGAAGCTTTCTTT. Translated, it gives CASSQRTALNTEAFF.

This clone has more than one count but fewer than ten. The chain couples TRBV2 to TRBJ1-5; D is uncertain. V was pared by 6 bases and J by 14 bases, with 14 bases between. Germline CDR1 SNHLY, CDR2 FYNNEI. This CDR3 spans 11 amino acids. CDR3 bases: TGTGCCAGCAGCGTGGAGATACGGAAGCATTTT. It specifies CASSVEIRKHF.

The chain is built from TRBV24-1 and TRBJ2-1, with 16 positions matching TRBD2. Germline-derived CDR1 and CDR2 are KGHDR and SFDVKD. Trimming removed 4 bases from V and 4 bases from J; junction bases left unmatched: 6. This CDR3 has 18 amino acids. As DNA, the CDR3 is TGTGCCACCAGTGAACCGGGACTAGCGGGGGGGCCTTACAATGAGCAGTTCTTC. This gives the protein CATSEPGLAGGPYNEQFF.